One T cell receptor beta chain is described in this entry. Authors' methods: Counts of nucleated cells, estimated from reference gene primer amplification, were obtained. The method was immunoSEQ multiplex PCR; TCRdb's version includes in-frame clones alone and lacks a portion of them. V and J calls and clone size are as listed in that table; D and trimming were resolved from the DNA. The data show 40,000 to 45,000 clones, approximately 91% seen once. These data originate in a study of blood T cell repertoires in COVID-19. Study information: Sites across the United States, Italy and Spain contributed samples from acute and convalescent COVID-19. T cells, B-cell-depleted T cells, or PBMCs supplied cDNA or gDNA.

The CDR3 runs to 16 residues. The V gene's germline CDR1 is LNHNV and CDR2 YYDKDF (reference sequence). J was trimmed by 3 bases and V by 5 bases; bases with no gene match: 4. The sequenced material came from peripheral blood. J is TRBJ2-1 and V is TRBV15; 13 nucleotides align to TRBD2. The source of this sequence is a human donor in a cohort sampled during active COVID-19. The CDR3 sequence: CATSGGTSGDYNEQFF. The CDR3 region has the DNA TGTGCCACCAGCGGCGGGACTAGCGGGGACTACAATGAGCAGTTCTTC.